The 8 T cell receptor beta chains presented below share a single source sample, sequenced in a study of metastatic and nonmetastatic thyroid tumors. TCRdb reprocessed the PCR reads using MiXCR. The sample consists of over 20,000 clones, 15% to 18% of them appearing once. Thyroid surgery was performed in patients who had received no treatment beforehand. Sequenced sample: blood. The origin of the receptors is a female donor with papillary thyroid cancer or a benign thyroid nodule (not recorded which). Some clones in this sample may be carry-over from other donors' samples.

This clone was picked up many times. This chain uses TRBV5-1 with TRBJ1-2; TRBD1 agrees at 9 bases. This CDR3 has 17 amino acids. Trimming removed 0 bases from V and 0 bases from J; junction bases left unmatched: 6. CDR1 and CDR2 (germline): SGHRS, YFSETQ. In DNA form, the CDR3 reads TGCGCCAGCAGCTTGGAGGGACAGGGATTAACTAACTATGGCTACACCTTC. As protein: CASSLEGQGLTNYGYTF. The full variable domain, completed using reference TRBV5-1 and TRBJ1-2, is KAGVTQTPRYLIKTRGQQVTLSCSPISGHRSVSWYQQTPGQGLQFLFEYFSETQRNKGNFPGRFSGRQFSNSRSEMNVSTLELGDSALYLCASSLEGQGLTNYGYTFGSGTRLTVV.

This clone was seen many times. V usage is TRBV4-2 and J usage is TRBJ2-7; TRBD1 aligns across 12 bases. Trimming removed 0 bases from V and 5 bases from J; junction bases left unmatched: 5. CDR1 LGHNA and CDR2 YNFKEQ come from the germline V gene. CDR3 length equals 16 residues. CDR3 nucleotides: TGTGCCAGCAGCCAAGAAACCGGGACAGGGGGCGACGAGCAGTACTTC. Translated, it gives CASSQETGTGGDEQYF.

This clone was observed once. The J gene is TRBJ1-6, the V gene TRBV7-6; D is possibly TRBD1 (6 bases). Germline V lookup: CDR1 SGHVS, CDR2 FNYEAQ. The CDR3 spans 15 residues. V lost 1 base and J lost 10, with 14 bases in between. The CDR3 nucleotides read TGTGCCAGCAGCTTAGGCGGGGGCGGAGGCTCACCCCTCCACTTT. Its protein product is CASSLGGGGGSPLHF.

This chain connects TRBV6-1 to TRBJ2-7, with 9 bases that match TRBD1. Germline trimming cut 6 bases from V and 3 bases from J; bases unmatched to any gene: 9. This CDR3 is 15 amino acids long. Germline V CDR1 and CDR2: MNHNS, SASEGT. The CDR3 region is CASRPGQGTFYEQYF. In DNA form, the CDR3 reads TGTGCCAGCAGACCGGGACAGGGTACGTTCTACGAGCAGTACTTC.

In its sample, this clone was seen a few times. CDR3 loop: CASSFALAGGGYNEQFF. The DNA of the CDR3 is TGTGCCAGCAGCTTCGCACTAGCGGGAGGTGGCTACAATGAGCAGTTCTTC. The V and J genes are TRBV6-4 and TRBJ2-1, with 12 bases aligning to TRBD2. V shed 6 bases, J shed 3 bases, and the junction held 9 bases outside the gene matches. This CDR3 has 17 residues. CDR1 is MRHNA, CDR2 SNTAGT, per germline.

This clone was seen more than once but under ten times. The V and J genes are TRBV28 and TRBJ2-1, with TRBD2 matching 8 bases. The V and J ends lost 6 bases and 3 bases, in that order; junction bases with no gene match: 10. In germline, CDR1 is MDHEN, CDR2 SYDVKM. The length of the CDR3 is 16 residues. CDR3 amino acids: CASSTHGLAGYNEQFF. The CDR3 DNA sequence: TGTGCCAGCAGCACACACGGACTAGCCGGCTACAATGAGCAGTTCTTC.

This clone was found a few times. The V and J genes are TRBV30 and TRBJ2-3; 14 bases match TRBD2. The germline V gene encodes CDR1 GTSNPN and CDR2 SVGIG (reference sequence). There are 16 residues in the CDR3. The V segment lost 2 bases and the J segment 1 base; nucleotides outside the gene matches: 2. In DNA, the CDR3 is TGTGCCTGGAGTAGGGGACTAGCGGGAGGCACAGATACGCAGTATTTT. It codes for CAWSRGLAGGTDTQYF.

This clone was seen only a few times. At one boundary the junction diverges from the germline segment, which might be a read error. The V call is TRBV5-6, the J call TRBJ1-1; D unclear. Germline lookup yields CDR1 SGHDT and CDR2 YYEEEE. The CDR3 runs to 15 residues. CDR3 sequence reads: CTSSLGWARDTEAFF. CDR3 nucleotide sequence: TGTACCAGCAGCTTGGGCTGGGCTCGTGACACTGAAGCTTTCTTT.